A single sample gave rise to the 10 T cell receptor beta chains below, sequenced in a study of T cell repertoires in cytomegalovirus infection (dated by TCRdb to about 2019). The sample's treatment or condition label is to be understood as: in vitro stimulation with specific CMV peptide epitopes to enrich CMV-specific T cells. TCRdb records Illumina HiSeq 1500 as the sequencer. TCRdb cleaned the public reads at Q25 with fastp, built clones with MiXCR and kept in-frame beta chains. Rows merge per CDR3 protein into single entries with the most common DNA and genes. The sample has about 20,000 distinct CDR3 sequences on record, about 39% of them singletons. The top ten constitute approximately 96% of the sample. These TCRs are of unknown antigen specificity. The source was CD8+ T cells from cultured PBMCs, collected from culture after CMV antigen stimulation. Every receptor here comes from a human donor in good health (CMV status not recorded). Some clones in this sample may be carry-over from other donors' samples.

Worth noting for this clonotype: At one of its ends the junction is not consistent with the germline gene, which may arise from a read error. The genes are TRBV4-3 and TRBJ1-1; unclear D gene. This CDR3 contains 18 residues. The germline V gene has CDR1 LGHNA and CDR2 YSLEER. The DNA of the CDR3 is TGCGCCAGCAGCCAAGGGAGGGCGGGTTCAATCTCCGACACTAAAGCTTTCTTT. Amino acid sequence: CASSQGRAGSISDTKAFF.

This chain connects TRBV28 to TRBJ1-1, with D perhaps TRBD1 (6 bases). The CDR3 is made up of 14 amino acids. The germline CDR1 and CDR2 sequences are MDHEN and SYDVKM. The V end lost 6 bases, the J end lost 6 bases, and 17 bases lay between the germline ends. The CDR3 protein is CASSVQGARPEAFF. The CDR3 nucleotides read TGTGCCAGCAGCGTACAGGGCGCGAGGCCTGAAGCTTTCTTT.

The chain is built from TRBV4-1 and TRBJ2-1, with 10 bases that match TRBD2. The CDR3 loop spans 17 amino acids. V was pared by 0 bases and J by 4 bases, with 6 bases of the junction left unmatched. The V gene's germline CDR1 is MGHRA and CDR2 YSYEKL. DNA for the CDR3: TGCGCCAGCAGCCAAGATAGAGCGGGAGGGCCGTACAATGAGCAGTTCTTC. This sequence encodes CASSQDRAGGPYNEQFF.

This clonotype was observed many times. The chain carries TRBV29-1 and TRBJ1-1; D uncertain. CDR3 length: 14 residues. Germline V gene lookup returns CDR1 SQVTM and CDR2 ANQGSEA. Trimming stripped 1 base from V and 5 bases from J, with 14 bases between. The DNA of the CDR3 is TGCAGCGTTGAAGGCGGGGAGGGTAGGACTGAAGCTTTCTTT. Translation: CSVEGGEGRTEAFF. Complete variable domain (other parts from reference TRBV29-1 and TRBJ1-1): SAVISQKPSRDICQRGTSLTIQCQVDSQVTMMFWYRQQPGQSLTLIATANQGSEATYESGFVIDKFPISRPNLTFSTLTVSNMSPEDSSIYLCSVEGGEGRTEAFFGQGTRLTVV.

J is TRBJ2-7 and V is TRBV7-9, with D uncertain. The V gene lost 3 bases and the J gene lost 2 bases, with 8 bases spanning the gap. The germline V gene has CDR1 SEHNR and CDR2 FQNEAQ (reference sequence). This CDR3 spans 13 amino acids. In nucleotides, the CDR3 is TGTGCCAGCAGCTTGGGTTTCGCCTACGAGCAGTACTTC. Its translation is CASSLGFAYEQYF.

The chain carries TRBV5-6 and TRBJ2-5; D unclear. CDR3 length: 11 residues. CDR1 is SGHDT, CDR2 YYEEEE, per germline. V was pared by 3 bases and J by 5 bases, with 5 bases between. CDR3 bases: TGTGCCAGCAGCTCTCAGGAGACCCAGTACTTC. Residues: CASSSQETQYF.

The rearrangement uses TRBV2 and TRBJ2-2, with TRBD2 matching over 8 bases. The V gene's germline CDR1 is SNHLY and CDR2 FYNNEI. J gave up 7 bases and V 3 bases, and 13 bases lay outside the gene matches. CDR3 length: 17 amino acids. Here the CDR3 reads CASSDSGSRGASGELFF. Here the CDR3 DNA reads TGTGCCAGCAGTGATAGTGGATCGCGGGGGGCAAGCGGGGAGCTGTTTTTT.

This clonotype occurred a few times. V usage is TRBV5-1 and J usage is TRBJ2-5; 8 positions agree with TRBD2. J was trimmed by 2 bases and V by 6 bases; bases with no gene match: 12. CDR3 size: 16 residues. Per the germline V gene, CDR1 is SGHRS and CDR2 is YFSETQ. CDR3 protein: CASMIGHSGVQETQYF. DNA of the CDR3: TGCGCCAGCATGATCGGCCATAGCGGGGTACAAGAGACCCAGTACTTC.

Only a few counts were recorded for this clonotype. The chain is built from TRBV6-6 and TRBJ1-6; D not certain. This CDR3 has 16 amino acids. V dropped 1 base and J dropped 5 bases, with 12 bases sitting between them. The germline V gene has CDR1 MNHNY and CDR2 SVGAGI (reference sequence). DNA for the CDR3: TGTGCCAGCAGTTACTTCGCGTCCTGGGATAATTCACCCCTCCACTTT. This sequence encodes CASSYFASWDNSPLHF.

This clonotype was counted at least ten times. The chain joins TRBV7-9 to TRBJ2-7; no clear D gene. Germline CDR1 is SEHNR and CDR2 is FQNEAQ (reference sequence). Trimming pared 1 base from V and 3 bases from J, leaving 7 bases between. The CDR3 totals 13 residues. The CDR3 DNA is TGTGCCAGCAGCTTAGACAAAGGCTACGAGCAGTACTTC. This encodes CASSLDKGYEQYF.